This T cell receptor (beta chain) was identified in a study of blood T cell repertoires in COVID-19. Study details: Specimens from acute and convalescent COVID-19 originated in the United States, Italy and Spain. T cells, B-cell-depleted T cells, or PBMCs provided the cDNA or gDNA that served as material.

Germline V gives CDR1 LNHDA, CDR2 SQIVND (reference sequence). The CDR3 spans 18 residues. Trimming stripped 0 bases from V and 0 bases from J, with 15 bases between. Authors' analysis steps: Nucleated cell counts were estimated from reference gene primer amplification. Sequencing used immunoSEQ multiplex PCR; TCRdb keeps in-frame clones, though not all of them. V, J and clone size are those of that table, while D and trimming were read from the DNA. The sample has 200,000 to 300,000 clones, 75% to 90% seen once; the top ten hold over 3.5%. The origin of this receptor is a middle-aged woman with acute or convalescent COVID-19. The chain combines TRBV19 with TRBJ2-1; D may be TRBD2 (5 bases). Sequencing input: peripheral blood. Written as DNA, the CDR3 is TGTGCCAGTAGTATAGAGGGCCCCGGGAAATCCTCCTACAATGAGCAGTTCTTC. Protein: CASSIEGPGKSSYNEQFF.